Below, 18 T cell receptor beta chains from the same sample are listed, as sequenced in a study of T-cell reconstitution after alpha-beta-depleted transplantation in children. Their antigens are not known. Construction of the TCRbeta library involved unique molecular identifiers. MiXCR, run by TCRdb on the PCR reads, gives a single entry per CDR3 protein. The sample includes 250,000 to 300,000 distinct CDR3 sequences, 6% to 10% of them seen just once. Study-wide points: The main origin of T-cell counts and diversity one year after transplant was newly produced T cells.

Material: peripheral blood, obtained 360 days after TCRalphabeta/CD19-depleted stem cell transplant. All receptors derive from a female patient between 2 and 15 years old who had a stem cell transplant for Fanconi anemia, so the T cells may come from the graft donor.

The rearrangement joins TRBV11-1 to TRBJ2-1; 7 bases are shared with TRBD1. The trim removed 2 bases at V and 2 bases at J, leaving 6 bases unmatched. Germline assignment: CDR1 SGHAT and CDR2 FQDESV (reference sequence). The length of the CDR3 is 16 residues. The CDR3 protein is CASSLYNRGPYNEQFF. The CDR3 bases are TGTGCCAGCAGCTTATATAACAGGGGCCCCTACAATGAGCAGTTCTTC. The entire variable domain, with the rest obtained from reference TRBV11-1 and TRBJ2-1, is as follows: EAEVAQSPRYKITEKSQAVAFWCDPISGHATLYWYRQILGQGPELLVQFQDESVVDDSQLPKDRFSAERLKGVDSTLKIQPAELGDSAMYLCASSLYNRGPYNEQFFGPGTRLTVL.

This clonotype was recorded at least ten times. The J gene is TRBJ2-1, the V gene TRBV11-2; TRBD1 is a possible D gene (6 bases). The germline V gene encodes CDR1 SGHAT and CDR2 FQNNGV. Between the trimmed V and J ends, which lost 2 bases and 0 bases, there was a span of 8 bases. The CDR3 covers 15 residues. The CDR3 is CASSLRDNSYNEQFF. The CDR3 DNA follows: TGTGCCAGCAGCTTAAGGGACAACTCCTACAATGAGCAGTTCTTC.

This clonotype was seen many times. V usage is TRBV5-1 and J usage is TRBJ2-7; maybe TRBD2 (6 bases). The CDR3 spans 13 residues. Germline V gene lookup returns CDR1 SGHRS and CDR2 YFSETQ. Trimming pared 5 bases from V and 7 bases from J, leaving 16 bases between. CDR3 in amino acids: CASRRDWSVEQYF. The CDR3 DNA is TGCGCCAGCAGACGGGACTGGAGTGTGGAGCAGTACTTC.

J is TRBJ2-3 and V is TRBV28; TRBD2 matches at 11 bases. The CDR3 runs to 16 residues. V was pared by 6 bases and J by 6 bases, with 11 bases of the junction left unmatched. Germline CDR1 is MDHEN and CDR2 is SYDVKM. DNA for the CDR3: TGTGCCAGCAGCCCCCCACTAGCGGGAGAGACTGATACGCAGTATTTT. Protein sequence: CASSPPLAGETDTQYF. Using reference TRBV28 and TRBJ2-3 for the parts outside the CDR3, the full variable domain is DVKVTQSSRYLVKRTGEKVFLECVQDMDHENMFWYRQDPGLGLRLIYFSYDVKMKEKGDIPEGYSVSREKKERFSLILESASTNQTSMYLCASSPPLAGETDTQYFGPGTRLTVL.

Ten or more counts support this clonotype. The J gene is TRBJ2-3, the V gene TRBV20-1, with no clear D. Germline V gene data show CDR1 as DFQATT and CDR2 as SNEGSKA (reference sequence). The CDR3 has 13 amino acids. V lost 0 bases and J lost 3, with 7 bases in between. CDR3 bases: TGCAGTGCTAGAGAGGGGTATACAGATACGCAGTATTTT. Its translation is CSAREGYTDTQYF.

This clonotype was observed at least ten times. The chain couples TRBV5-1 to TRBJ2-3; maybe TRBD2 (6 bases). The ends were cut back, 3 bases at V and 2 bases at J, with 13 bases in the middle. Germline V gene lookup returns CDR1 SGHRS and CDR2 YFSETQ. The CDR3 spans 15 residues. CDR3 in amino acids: CASSSAGLATDTQYF. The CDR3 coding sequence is TGCGCCAGCAGCTCGGCGGGATTAGCCACAGATACGCAGTATTTT. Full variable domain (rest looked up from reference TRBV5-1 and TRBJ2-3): KAGVTQTPRYLIKTRGQQVTLSCSPISGHRSVSWYQQTPGQGLQFLFEYFSETQRNKGNFPGRFSGRQFSNSRSEMNVSTLELGDSALYLCASSSAGLATDTQYFGPGTRLTVL.

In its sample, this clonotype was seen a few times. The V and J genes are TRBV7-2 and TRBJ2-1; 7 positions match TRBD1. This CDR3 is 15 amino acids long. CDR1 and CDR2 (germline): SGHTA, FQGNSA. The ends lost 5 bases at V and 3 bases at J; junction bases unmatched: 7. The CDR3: CASSTPGQFYNEQFF. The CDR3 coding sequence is TGTGCCAGCAGCACTCCGGGACAGTTCTACAATGAGCAGTTCTTC.

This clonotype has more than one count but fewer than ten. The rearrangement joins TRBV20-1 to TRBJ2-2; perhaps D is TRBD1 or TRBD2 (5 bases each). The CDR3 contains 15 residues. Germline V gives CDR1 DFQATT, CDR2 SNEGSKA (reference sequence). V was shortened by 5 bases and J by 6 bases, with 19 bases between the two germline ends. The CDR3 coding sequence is TGCAGTGCTCGAGGGATGAAGGACATACCCGGGGAGCTGTTTTTT. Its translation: CSARGMKDIPGELFF.

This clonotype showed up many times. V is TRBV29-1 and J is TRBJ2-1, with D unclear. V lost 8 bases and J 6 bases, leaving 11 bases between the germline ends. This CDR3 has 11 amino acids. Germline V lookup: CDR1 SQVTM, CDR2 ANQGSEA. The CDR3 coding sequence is TGCAGCACTGCGAGCCCCAATGAGCAGTTCTTC. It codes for CSTASPNEQFF.

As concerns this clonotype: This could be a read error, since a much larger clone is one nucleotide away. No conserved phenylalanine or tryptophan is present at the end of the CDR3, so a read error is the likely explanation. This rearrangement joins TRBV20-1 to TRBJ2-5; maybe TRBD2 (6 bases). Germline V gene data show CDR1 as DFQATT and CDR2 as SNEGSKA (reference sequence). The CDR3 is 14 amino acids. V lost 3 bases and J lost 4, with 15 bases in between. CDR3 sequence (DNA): TGCAGTGCTAGTTCCTGGGGTAGCGGAGAGACCCAGTACTGC. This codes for CSASSWGSGETQYC.

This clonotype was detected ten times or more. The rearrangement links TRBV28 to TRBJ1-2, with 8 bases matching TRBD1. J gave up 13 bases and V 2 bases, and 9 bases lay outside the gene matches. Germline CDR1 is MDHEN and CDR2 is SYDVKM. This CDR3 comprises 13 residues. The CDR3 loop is CASSLGTGVISTF. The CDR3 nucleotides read TGTGCCAGCAGTTTAGGGACAGGTGTGATCAGCACCTTC.

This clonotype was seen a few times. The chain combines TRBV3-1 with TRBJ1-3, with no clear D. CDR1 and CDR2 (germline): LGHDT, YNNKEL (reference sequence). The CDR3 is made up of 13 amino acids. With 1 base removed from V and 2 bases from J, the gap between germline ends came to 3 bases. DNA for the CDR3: TGTGCCAGCAGCCAAGTAACTGGAAACACCATATATTTT. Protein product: CASSQVTGNTIYF.

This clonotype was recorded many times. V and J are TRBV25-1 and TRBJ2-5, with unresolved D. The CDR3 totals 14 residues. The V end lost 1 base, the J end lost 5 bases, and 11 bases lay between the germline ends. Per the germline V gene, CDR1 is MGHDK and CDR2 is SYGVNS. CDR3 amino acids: CASSESGPSETQYF. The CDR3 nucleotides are TGTGCCAGCAGTGAATCCGGGCCAAGTGAGACCCAGTACTTC.

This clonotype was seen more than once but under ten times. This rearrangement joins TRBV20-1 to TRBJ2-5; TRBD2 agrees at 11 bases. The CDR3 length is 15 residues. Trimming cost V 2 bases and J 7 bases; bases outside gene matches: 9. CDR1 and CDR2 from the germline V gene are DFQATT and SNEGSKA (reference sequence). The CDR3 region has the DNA TGCAGTGCTAGATCCCTACTAGCGGGGGACGGGACCCAGTACTTC. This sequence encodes CSARSLLAGDGTQYF.

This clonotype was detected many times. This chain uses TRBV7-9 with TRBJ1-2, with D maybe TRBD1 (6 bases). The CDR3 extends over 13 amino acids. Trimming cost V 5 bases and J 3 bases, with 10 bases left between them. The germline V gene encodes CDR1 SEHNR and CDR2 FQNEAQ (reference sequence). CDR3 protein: CASSPGVDYGYTF. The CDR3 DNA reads TGTGCCAGCAGCCCAGGGGTTGACTATGGCTACACCTTC. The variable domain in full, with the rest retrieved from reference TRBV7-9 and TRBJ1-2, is DTGVSQNPRHKITKRGQNVTFRCDPISEHNRLYWYRQTLGQGPEFLTYFQNEAQLEKSRLLSDRFSAERPKGSFSTLEIQRTEQGDSAMYLCASSPGVDYGYTFGSGTRLTVV.

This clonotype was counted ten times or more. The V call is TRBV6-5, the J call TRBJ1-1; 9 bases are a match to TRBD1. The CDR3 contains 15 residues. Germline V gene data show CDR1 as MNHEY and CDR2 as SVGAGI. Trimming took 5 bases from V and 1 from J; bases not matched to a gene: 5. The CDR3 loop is CASSRPGQGNTEAFF. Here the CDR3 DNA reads TGTGCCAGCAGTCGACCGGGACAGGGGAACACTGAAGCTTTCTTT.

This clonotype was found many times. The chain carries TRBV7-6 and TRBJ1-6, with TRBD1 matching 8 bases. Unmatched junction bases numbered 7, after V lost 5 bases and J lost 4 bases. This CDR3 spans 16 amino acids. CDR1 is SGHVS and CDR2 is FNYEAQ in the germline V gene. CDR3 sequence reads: CASSARTGSYNSPLHF. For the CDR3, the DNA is TGTGCCAGCAGCGCCCGGACAGGGTCATATAATTCACCCCTCCACTTT. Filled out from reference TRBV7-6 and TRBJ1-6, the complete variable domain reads GAGVSQSPRYKVTKRGQDVALRCDPISGHVSLYWYRQALGQGPEFLTYFNYEAQQDKSGLPNDRFSAERPEGSISTLTIQRTEQRDSAMYRCASSARTGSYNSPLHFGNGTRLTVT.

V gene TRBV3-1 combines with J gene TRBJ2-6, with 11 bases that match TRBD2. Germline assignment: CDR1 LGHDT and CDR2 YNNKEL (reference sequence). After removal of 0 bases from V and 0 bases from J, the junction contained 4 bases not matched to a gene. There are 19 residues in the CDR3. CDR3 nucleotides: TGTGCCAGCAGCCAAGAGCCTAGCGGGGGGAGCTCTGGGGCCAACGTCCTGACTTTC. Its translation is CASSQEPSGGSSGANVLTF.